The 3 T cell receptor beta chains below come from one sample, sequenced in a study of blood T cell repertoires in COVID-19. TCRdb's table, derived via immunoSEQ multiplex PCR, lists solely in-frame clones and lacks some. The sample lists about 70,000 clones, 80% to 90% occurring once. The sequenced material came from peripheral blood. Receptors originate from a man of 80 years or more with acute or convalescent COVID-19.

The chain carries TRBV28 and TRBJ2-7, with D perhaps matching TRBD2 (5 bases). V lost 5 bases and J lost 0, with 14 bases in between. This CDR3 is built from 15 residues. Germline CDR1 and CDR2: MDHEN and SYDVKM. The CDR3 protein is CASSVLAWSSYEQYF. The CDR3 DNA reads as TGTGCCAGCAGTGTTTTAGCGTGGAGCTCCTACGAGCAGTACTTC.

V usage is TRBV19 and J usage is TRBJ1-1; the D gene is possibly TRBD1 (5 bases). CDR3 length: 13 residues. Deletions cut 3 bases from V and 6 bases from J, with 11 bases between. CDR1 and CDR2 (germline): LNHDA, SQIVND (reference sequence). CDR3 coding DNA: TGTGCCAGTAGTATCGGTAGGGGCGCTGAAGCTTTCTTT. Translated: CASSIGRGAEAFF.

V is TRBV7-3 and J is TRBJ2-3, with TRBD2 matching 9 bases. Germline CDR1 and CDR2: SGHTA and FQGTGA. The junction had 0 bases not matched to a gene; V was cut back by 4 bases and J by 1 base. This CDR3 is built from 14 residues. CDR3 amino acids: CASSWTSGTDTQYF. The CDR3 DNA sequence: TGTGCCAGCAGCTGGACTAGCGGCACAGATACGCAGTATTTT.